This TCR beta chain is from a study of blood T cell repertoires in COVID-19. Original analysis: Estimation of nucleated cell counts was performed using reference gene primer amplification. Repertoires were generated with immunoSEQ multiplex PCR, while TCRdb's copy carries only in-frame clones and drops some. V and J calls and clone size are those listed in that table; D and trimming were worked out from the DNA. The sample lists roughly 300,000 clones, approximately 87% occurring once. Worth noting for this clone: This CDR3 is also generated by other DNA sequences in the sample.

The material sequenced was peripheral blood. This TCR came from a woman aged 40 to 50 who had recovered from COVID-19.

CDR3 nucleotides: TGCAGTGCTAGAGATCGTGATGGCTACACCTTC. Translation gives CSARDRDGYTF. V is TRBV20-1 and J is TRBJ1-2, with D uncertain. The CDR3 has 11 residues. Germline loops: CDR1 DFQATT, CDR2 SNEGSKA (reference sequence). Trimming left V 0 bases short and J 6 bases short, with 5 bases between.